The 9 T cell receptor beta chains reported below all come from one sample, sequenced in a study of T cells in Graves' hyperthyroidism and ophthalmopathy. RNA transcripts were the template for amplifying TCR beta CDR3 regions. The primer set for the first-round RT-PCR of the TCR CDR3 was HTBI. TCRdb independently ran MiXCR on the multiplex PCR reads; one entry per CDR3 protein. The sample carries around 270,000 distinct CDR3 sequences, 15% to 20% recorded once. Sequencing was performed on blood. These receptor sequences come from a man aged 50 to 60 with Graves' ophthalmopathy.

This clonotype appeared many times. The genes are TRBV28 and TRBJ2-6, with 10 bases lining up with TRBD2. The junction had 14 bases not matched to a gene; V was cut back by 3 bases and J by 0 bases. There are 21 residues in the CDR3. Germline CDR1 is MDHEN and CDR2 is SYDVKM. The chain's CDR3 is CASSLGPRSGRAFSGANVLTF. The CDR3 DNA is TGTGCCAGCAGTTTGGGGCCGAGAAGCGGGAGGGCTTTCTCTGGGGCCAACGTCCTGACTTTC.

On this clonotype: A read error may be the cause here, since a much bigger clone is one base away. The gene calls are TRBV6-5 and TRBJ1-1; TRBD1 agrees at 10 bases. Germline V lookup: CDR1 MNHEY, CDR2 SVGAGI. The CDR3 covers 15 residues. CDR3 DNA sequence: TGTGCCAGCAGTCTAGGGACAGGGGAGAACACTGGAGCTTTCTTT. Its protein is CASSLGTGENTGAFF.

This clonotype showed up many times. The chain has TRBV20-1 and TRBJ2-1; D possibly corresponds to TRBD2 (6 bases). This CDR3 is built from 17 residues. CDR1 and CDR2 from the germline V gene are DFQATT and SNEGSKA (reference sequence). Trimming took 3 bases from V and 3 from J, leaving 21 bases between them. Written as DNA, the CDR3 is TGCAGTGCTAGGTTTAGTCCAGGGAGGATTGGCTACAATGAGCAGTTCTTC. Its protein product is CSARFSPGRIGYNEQFF.

This clonotype was observed a handful of times. The V call is TRBV12-3 or TRBV12-4, the J call TRBJ1-6, with D possibly TRBD1 on 6 matching bases. This CDR3 has 15 residues. Trimming took 5 bases from V and 1 from J, leaving 9 bases between them. DNA for the CDR3: TGTGCCAGCAGTCTCAGGGGATCCTATAATTCACCCCTCCACTTT. Translation gives CASSLRGSYNSPLHF.

Points on this clonotype: A single base separates this from a much larger clone, so it may be a read error. The chain recombines TRBV28 with TRBJ1-6; D remains unclear. The length of the CDR3 is 14 residues. Germline values: CDR1 MDHEN, CDR2 SYDVKM. CDR3 DNA: TGTACCAGCACCTCAGGACGGATAAATTCACCCCTCCACTTT. It specifies CTSTSGRINSPLHF.

The rearrangement uses TRBV6-1 and TRBJ1-5, with TRBD1 matching over 10 bases. The CDR3 has 13 amino acids. Germline assignment: CDR1 MNHNS and CDR2 SASEGT. The J segment lost 9 bases and the V segment lost 6 bases, leaving 5 bases of the junction unmatched. The CDR3 DNA reads as TGTGCCAGCAGCCGGGACAGGGGATGGCCCCAGCATTTT. The encoded protein is CASSRDRGWPQHF.

This chain uses TRBV20-1 with TRBJ2-3, with 7 bases aligning to TRBD2. Germline CDR1 is DFQATT and CDR2 is SNEGSKA (reference sequence). V gave up 7 bases and J gave up 7 bases; unmatched junction bases: 17. The CDR3 sequence is 15 residues long. For the CDR3, the DNA is TGCAGTGAGGCGGAGACTAGTGGGGGACTAAATACGCAGTATTTT. Encoded protein: CSEAETSGGLNTQYF.

Details on this clonotype: One end of the junction is discordant with germline, which a read error may explain. This chain joins TRBV29-1 and TRBJ1-2, with a possible D match to TRBD1 (5 bases). Looked up from germline, CDR1 is SQVTM and CDR2 is ANQGSEA. There are 14 residues in the CDR3. The CDR3 reads CSVERTKPDYGYTF. In DNA, the CDR3 is TGCAGCGTTGAAAGGACAAAGCCGGACTACGGCTACACCTTC.

A note on this clonotype: A much larger clone is a single base away; this may be a read error. The V call is TRBV20-1, the J call TRBJ2-1, with TRBD2 matching over 10 bases. Germline assignment: CDR1 DFQATT and CDR2 SNEGSKA (reference sequence). The CDR3 runs 17 residues. DNA of the CDR3: TGCAGTGCTAGAGATCCTAAGCGGGAGGGCTCCTACAATGAGCAGCTCTTC. Translation: CSARDPKREGSYNEQLF.